The next 19 T cell receptor beta chains were all read from a single sample in a study of T cell repertoires in cytomegalovirus infection. TCRdb reprocessed the reads with MiXCR, giving one entry per CDR3 protein. Among 250,000 or so distinct CDR3 sequences listed, about 17% were seen once. Sample: CD8+ T cells from PBMCs. Receptors were obtained from a human donor in good health (CMV status not recorded). Some clones in this sample may be carry-over from other donors' samples.

The table lists this clonotype with a few counts. The chain is built from TRBV4-1 and TRBJ2-3; D uncertain. This CDR3 contains 14 residues. Trimming removed 0 bases from V and 0 bases from J, with 4 bases in between. The germline V gene encodes CDR1 MGHRA and CDR2 YSYEKL. CDR3 amino acids: CASSQEDSTDTQYF. The CDR3 bases are TGCGCCAGCAGCCAAGAAGACAGCACAGATACGCAGTATTTT.

The chain links TRBV2 to TRBJ2-1; 10 nucleotides match TRBD2. The germline V gene encodes CDR1 SNHLY and CDR2 FYNNEI. The CDR3 has 19 amino acids. J was trimmed by 2 bases and V by 2 bases; bases with no gene match: 12. The CDR3 protein is CASSEWRRGGLAAYNEQFF. Here the CDR3 DNA reads TGTGCCAGCAGTGAATGGAGGCGCGGAGGACTAGCGGCCTACAATGAGCAGTTCTTC.

This clonotype has a count of ten or more. The chain employs TRBV19 and TRBJ2-1, with D tentatively TRBD1 (5 bases). Germline V lookup: CDR1 LNHDA, CDR2 SQIVND (reference sequence). The length of the CDR3 is 13 residues. V was cut by 3 bases and J by 3 bases, with 6 bases left in between. The CDR3 spells CASSIDSYNEQFF. The CDR3 coding sequence is TGTGCCAGTAGTATCGACAGCTACAATGAGCAGTTCTTC.

This clonotype has only a few counts. V usage is TRBV27 and J usage is TRBJ2-3, with D unresolved. This CDR3 is built from 18 residues. The germline V and J ends were trimmed by 2 bases and 2 bases, with 20 bases remaining between them. Germline V gene lookup returns CDR1 MNHEY and CDR2 SMNVEV (reference sequence). CDR3 DNA: TGTGCCAGCAGTTTAAATGGTGGGGAATCCTATGACACAGATACGCAGTATTTT. This sequence encodes CASSLNGGESYDTDTQYF.

The chain uses TRBV27 and TRBJ2-2; no reliable D call. The CDR3 is 14 residues long. V gave up 3 bases and J gave up 6 bases, with 11 bases separating them. Germline CDR1 is MNHEY and CDR2 is SMNVEV (reference sequence). DNA for the CDR3: TGTGCCAGCAGTTTGTCTTCGTCTCCCGGGGAGCTGTTTTTT. Its protein product is CASSLSSSPGELFF.

Ten or more counts support this clonotype. The CDR3 nucleotides are TGTGCCAGCAGGCCCGCGGGTTTGAACTATGGCTACACCTTC. It translates to CASRPAGLNYGYTF. V is TRBV28 and J is TRBJ1-2; D remains unclear. The CDR3 loop spans 14 amino acids. V shed 6 bases and J shed 2 bases, with 13 bases lying between them. Germline V CDR1 and CDR2: MDHEN, SYDVKM.

The rearrangement joins TRBV7-6 to TRBJ2-3; D may correspond to TRBD1 or TRBD2 (6 bases each). V lost 5 bases, J lost 4 bases, and 22 bases lay in between. Germline V gene data show CDR1 as SGHVS and CDR2 as FNYEAQ. CDR3 length: 17 amino acids. This CDR3 reads CASSNGGHGGLADTQYF. CDR3 nucleotides: TGTGCCAGCAGCAACGGAGGACACGGGGGCCTAGCAGATACGCAGTATTTT. The whole variable domain, filled in from reference TRBV7-6 and TRBJ2-3, reads GAGVSQSPRYKVTKRGQDVALRCDPISGHVSLYWYRQALGQGPEFLTYFNYEAQQDKSGLPNDRFSAERPEGSISTLTIQRTEQRDSAMYRCASSNGGHGGLADTQYFGPGTRLTVL.

This clonotype has ten or more counts. The CDR3 here is CASSYYGALAGGDEQFF. The CDR3, as DNA: TGTGCCAGCAGTTATTACGGGGCCCTAGCGGGGGGAGATGAGCAGTTCTTC. The V gene is TRBV6-5, the J gene TRBJ2-1; 11 bases map to TRBD2. This CDR3 is built from 17 residues. Germline V CDR1 and CDR2: MNHEY, SVGAGI. J lost 8 bases, V lost 3 bases, and 12 bases had no gene match.

This clonotype was recorded many times. CDR3 sequence: CASSTGPLDTEAFF. The DNA of the CDR3 is TGTGCCAGTAGTACGGGGCCCCTGGACACTGAAGCTTTCTTT. This chain connects TRBV19 to TRBJ1-1, with D tentatively TRBD1 (5 bases). The CDR3 contains 14 residues. V was pared by 4 bases and J by 3 bases, with 12 bases between. In germline, CDR1 is LNHDA, CDR2 SQIVND (reference sequence).

This clonotype was observed at least ten times. V and J are TRBV7-2 and TRBJ2-7; the match to TRBD1 covers 9 bases. The J segment lost 5 bases and the V segment lost 5 bases, leaving 7 bases of the junction unmatched. This CDR3 has 14 amino acids. Germline V CDR1 and CDR2: SGHTA, FQGNSA. This chain's CDR3 is CASSRRDRVHEQYF. The CDR3 region has the DNA TGTGCCAGCAGCCGAAGGGACAGGGTTCACGAGCAGTACTTC.

This clonotype has at least ten counts. CDR3 amino acids: CASSLVSGVNEKLFF. The DNA for the CDR3 is TGTGCCAGCAGCTTAGTTTCAGGCGTGAATGAAAAACTGTTTTTT. The chain is built from TRBV7-2 and TRBJ1-4; D call uncertain. CDR1 is SGHTA, CDR2 FQGNSA, per germline. This CDR3 has 15 amino acids. The V end lost 1 base, the J end lost 5 bases, and 11 bases lay between the germline ends.

There are a few counts of this clonotype. The chain combines TRBV6-2 or TRBV6-3 with TRBJ2-7; D not resolved. CDR1 is MNHEY, CDR2 SVGEGT, per germline. CDR3 length: 16 amino acids. Trimming removed 4 bases from V and 0 bases from J, with 16 bases in between. CDR3 DNA: TGTGCCAGCAGTTTTACGCCCATCCAGAGCTCCTACGAGCAGTACTTC. Translated, it gives CASSFTPIQSSYEQYF.

V usage is TRBV27 and J usage is TRBJ2-1, with D perhaps matching TRBD2 (6 bases). With 6 bases removed from V and 0 bases from J, the gap between germline ends came to 15 bases. Germline values: CDR1 MNHEY, CDR2 SMNVEV (reference sequence). This CDR3 is built from 16 residues. The CDR3 sequence is CASSLFAGSSYNEQFF. The CDR3 bases are TGTGCCAGCAGCCTTTTCGCGGGGAGCTCCTACAATGAGCAGTTCTTC.

This clonotype was recorded at least ten times. The V call is TRBV5-6, the J call TRBJ2-1; 10 nucleotides align to TRBD2. The CDR3 spans 16 residues. CDR1 is SGHDT and CDR2 is YYEEEE in the germline V gene. With 3 bases clipped from V and 7 bases from J, the junction kept 10 bases outside the gene matches. CDR3 nucleotides: TGTGCCAGCAGCTGGGGTAGCGGGGGGCCTGGGAATGAGCAGTTCTTC. As protein: CASSWGSGGPGNEQFF. Combining the CDR3 with reference TRBV5-6 and TRBJ2-1 gives the whole variable domain DAGVTQSPTHLIKTRGQQVTLRCSPKSGHDTVSWYQQALGQGPQFIFQYYEEEERQRGNFPDRFSGHQFPNYSSELNVNALLLGDSALYLCASSWGSGGPGNEQFFGPGTRLTVL.

This clonotype was seen at least ten times. This rearrangement joins TRBV7-6 to TRBJ1-4, with 8 bases aligning to TRBD1. The ends lost 5 bases at V and 7 bases at J; junction bases unmatched: 9. Germline V gene data show CDR1 as SGHVS and CDR2 as FNYEAQ. The CDR3 runs to 15 residues. The CDR3 spells CASSTNRGFGEKLFF. The CDR3 DNA sequence: TGTGCCAGCAGCACAAACAGGGGGTTTGGTGAAAAACTGTTTTTT.

This clonotype was seen ten or more times. This chain joins TRBV12-3 or TRBV12-4 and TRBJ2-2; tentatively, D is TRBD1 or TRBD2 (5 bases each). The CDR3 has 14 residues. With 8 bases removed from V and 3 bases from J, the gap between germline ends came to 13 bases. The CDR3 region has the DNA TGTGCCAGCGTCCCGGGACGGTACACCGGGGAGCTGTTTTTT. Translated: CASVPGRYTGELFF.

This clonotype was found many times. The chain combines TRBV6-2 or TRBV6-3 with TRBJ1-1; D is uncertain. V shed 5 bases and J shed 1 base, with 8 bases lying between them. Germline V CDR1 and CDR2: MNHEY, SVGEGT. The length of the CDR3 is 13 residues. The CDR3 sequence: CASSVSGNTEAFF. The CDR3 DNA sequence: TGTGCCAGCAGTGTCTCGGGGAACACTGAAGCTTTCTTT.

A single count supports this clonotype. This clone may be a read error of a much larger clone one base away. This chain joins TRBV7-2 and TRBJ1-6, with D possibly matching TRBD1 (5 bases). Germline V gene data show CDR1 as SGHTA and CDR2 as FQGNSA. CDR3 size: 15 residues. Deletions cut 4 bases from V and 11 bases from J, with 18 bases between. The CDR3 loop is CASSSSSRDRAPLHF. The CDR3 DNA reads TGTGCCAGCAGCTCATCCTCCCGGGACCGCGCACCCCTCCACTTT.

This clonotype was counted many times. As DNA, the CDR3 is TGTGCCAGCAGTACTACAACCCCCATCACAGGGGAGAATGAGCAGTTCTTC. This translates into CASSTTTPITGENEQFF. The chain is built from TRBV12-3 or TRBV12-4 and TRBJ2-1, with TRBD1 identical over 7 bases. After removal of 5 bases from V and 7 bases from J, the junction contained 17 bases not matched to a gene. CDR3 length: 17 residues.